A single sample gave rise to the 29 T cell receptor beta chains below, sequenced in a study of blood T cell repertoires in COVID-19. Some clones are missing from TCRdb's copy, which holds only in-frame ones; the method was immunoSEQ multiplex PCR. The table lists over 50,000 clones, around 82% of them singletons. The sequenced sample was peripheral blood. Every receptor here comes from an elderly man with active or convalescent COVID-19.

The chain links TRBV5-1 to TRBJ2-7; D might be TRBD1 (6 bases). Trimming took 2 bases from V and 5 from J, leaving 11 bases between them. Germline V gives CDR1 SGHRS, CDR2 YFSETQ. The CDR3 is 13 amino acids. CDR3 loop: CASSFTGSDEQYF. The CDR3 DNA follows: TGCGCCAGCAGCTTTACAGGGTCGGACGAGCAGTACTTC.

This clone was found a few times. V usage is TRBV24-1 and J usage is TRBJ2-3, with 9 bases that match TRBD1. The germline V gene has CDR1 KGHDR and CDR2 SFDVKD. J lost 6 bases, V lost 4 bases, and 7 bases had no gene match. This CDR3 has 15 amino acids. CDR3 region: CATSDPTGGGDTQYF. As DNA, the CDR3 is TGTGCCACCAGTGACCCGACAGGGGGTGGTGATACGCAGTATTTT.

This clone was observed a single time. The genes are TRBV6-5 and TRBJ2-5, with a weak D call TRBD2 (5 bases). The CDR3 spans 13 residues. Germline CDR1 MNHEY, CDR2 SVGAGI. Trimming left V 6 bases short and J 5 bases short, with 13 bases between. CDR3 nucleotides: TGTGCCAGCAGCCTAGCCCCGACGGAGACCCAGTACTTC. Its protein product is CASSLAPTETQYF.

V gene TRBV4-1 combines with J gene TRBJ2-5, with 9 positions matching TRBD2. This CDR3 comprises 17 residues. Per the germline V gene, CDR1 is MGHRA and CDR2 is YSYEKL. The trim removed 0 bases at V and 1 base at J, leaving 6 bases unmatched. The CDR3 here is CASSQDPFSGGQETQYF. The CDR3 region has the DNA TGCGCCAGCAGCCAAGATCCCTTTAGCGGGGGCCAAGAGACCCAGTACTTC.

J is TRBJ1-2 and V is TRBV7-2; D is possibly TRBD1 (6 bases). Germline V gene lookup returns CDR1 SGHTA and CDR2 FQGNSA. The CDR3 is 12 residues long. Deletions cut 6 bases from V and 4 bases from J, with 9 bases between. CDR3 sequence: CASRTGLYGYTF. The CDR3 nucleotides are TGTGCCAGCAGAACAGGGCTCTATGGCTACACCTTC.

V is TRBV2 and J is TRBJ1-4, with unresolved D. The CDR3 has 15 amino acids. CDR1 is SNHLY and CDR2 is FYNNEI in the germline V gene. The V gene lost 6 bases and the J gene lost 5 bases, with 16 bases spanning the gap. The CDR3 is CASRFSAGLNEKLFF. The CDR3 region has the DNA TGTGCCAGCAGGTTTTCGGCAGGTTTAAATGAAAAACTGTTTTTT.

The rearrangement links TRBV7-2 to TRBJ2-7; weak D call: TRBD2 (6 bases). V was cut by 5 bases and J by 2 bases, with 19 bases left in between. The CDR3 contains 16 residues. Per germline, CDR1 SGHTA and CDR2 FQGNSA. Written as DNA, the CDR3 is TGTGCCAGCAGCATAGACTCTAGCGAAAATGCCTACGAGCAGTACTTC. Translating it yields CASSIDSSENAYEQYF.

The genes are TRBV6-5 and TRBJ1-4; 7 bases map to TRBD1. The V gene end was trimmed by 2 bases and the J gene end by 1 base; junction bases not matched to a gene: 4. Germline assignment: CDR1 MNHEY and CDR2 SVGAGI. The length of the CDR3 is 16 residues. The CDR3 region is CASSYPTGQTNEKLFF. The CDR3 bases are TGTGCCAGCAGTTACCCGACAGGGCAAACTAATGAAAAACTGTTTTTT.

This chain connects TRBV29-1 to TRBJ1-1; 8 bases are a match to TRBD1. Per germline, CDR1 SQVTM and CDR2 ANQGSEA. The CDR3 sequence is 16 residues long. J gave up 1 base and V 5 bases, and 12 bases lay outside the gene matches. The CDR3 nucleotides are TGCAGCGTTCAGGACGGAAACAGGGGGGCGAACACTGAAGCTTTCTTT. Its translation is CSVQDGNRGANTEAFF. Looking up the rest from reference TRBV29-1 and TRBJ1-1 gives the full variable domain: SAVISQKPSRDICQRGTSLTIQCQVDSQVTMMFWYRQQPGQSLTLIATANQGSEATYESGFVIDKFPISRPNLTFSTLTVSNMSPEDSSIYLCSVQDGNRGANTEAFFGQGTRLTVV.

The chain recombines TRBV5-1 with TRBJ2-1; D is undetermined. The CDR3 contains 12 residues. V was pared by 5 bases and J by 8 bases, with 11 bases between. In germline, CDR1 is SGHRS, CDR2 YFSETQ. The CDR3 spells CASRPTEYEQFF. In DNA, the CDR3 is TGCGCCAGCAGACCCACAGAGTATGAGCAGTTCTTC.

The V call is TRBV7-9, the J call TRBJ1-5; tentatively, D is TRBD1 (6 bases). V shed 1 base and J shed 4 bases, with 11 bases lying between them. Germline CDR1 and CDR2: SEHNR and FQNEAQ (reference sequence). The CDR3 loop spans 15 amino acids. CDR3 sequence (DNA): TGTGCCAGCAGCTTAGGCGGGGGGCTGAATCAGCCCCAGCATTTT. Amino acid sequence: CASSLGGGLNQPQHF.

The chain recombines TRBV5-1 with TRBJ1-4; maybe TRBD1 (5 bases). V dropped 0 bases and J dropped 11 bases, with 14 bases sitting between them. In germline, CDR1 is SGHRS, CDR2 YFSETQ. This CDR3 spans 14 amino acids. This chain's CDR3 is CASSLVDGHTKLFF. The CDR3 bases are TGCGCCAGCAGCTTGGTTGATGGACATACGAAACTGTTTTTT.

This sequence joins TRBV5-4 and TRBJ2-5; D may be TRBD2 (6 bases). V was pared by 0 bases and J by 4 bases, with 13 bases between. This CDR3 is built from 15 residues. CDR1 SGHNT and CDR2 YYREEE come from the germline V gene (reference sequence). For the CDR3, the DNA is TGTGCCAGCAGCTTGGATCGGCAGGGAGGAGAGACCCAGTACTTC. This gives the protein CASSLDRQGGETQYF.

DNA for the CDR3: TGTGCCAGCAGCTTGGGGACTAGCTCCGATGAGCAGTTCTTC. Protein sequence: CASSLGTSSDEQFF. This chain connects TRBV5-8 to TRBJ2-1; TRBD2 agrees at 8 bases. The CDR3 totals 14 residues. Germline V lookup: CDR1 SGHTS, CDR2 YDEGEE. The ends lost 0 bases at V and 8 bases at J; junction bases unmatched: 4.

The chain combines TRBV5-1 with TRBJ2-5; 13 bases fit TRBD2. Germline V gene lookup returns CDR1 SGHRS and CDR2 YFSETQ. CDR3 length: 16 amino acids. With V trimmed by 4 bases and J by 1 base, 4 bases remained unmatched. This chain's CDR3 is CASSQGLAGLQETQYF. The CDR3 bases are TGCGCCAGCAGCCAGGGACTAGCGGGACTCCAAGAGACCCAGTACTTC.

The rearrangement links TRBV18 to TRBJ2-1, with D maybe TRBD1 (6 bases). The germline V gene has CDR1 KGHSH and CDR2 LQKENI. This CDR3 has 15 residues. The V and J ends lost 1 base and 3 bases respectively, with 10 bases between them. CDR3 sequence (DNA): TGTGCCAGCTCACCACAAAGGACAGACTACAATGAGCAGTTCTTC. As protein: CASSPQRTDYNEQFF. Variable domain in full (rest from reference TRBV18 and TRBJ2-1): NAGVMQNPRHLVRRRGQEARLRCSPMKGHSHVYWYRQLPEEGLKFMVYLQKENIIDESGMPKERFSAEFPKEGPSILRIQQVVRGDSAAYFCASSPQRTDYNEQFFGPGTRLTVL.

The chain combines TRBV4-3 with TRBJ2-7; D might be TRBD2 (5 bases). This CDR3 comprises 15 residues. V was trimmed by 2 bases and J by 1 base, leaving 12 bases between them. Germline CDR1 and CDR2: LGHNA and YSLEER. The CDR3 nucleotides are TGCGCCAGCAGCCAATACCAAGGACTTTCCTACGAGCAGTACTTC. This gives the protein CASSQYQGLSYEQYF.

V is TRBV18 and J is TRBJ2-2, with 7 bases identical to TRBD2. The germline V gene has CDR1 KGHSH and CDR2 LQKENI. Trimming cost V 3 bases and J 5 bases; bases outside gene matches: 3. The CDR3 loop spans 14 amino acids. The CDR3 DNA reads as TGTGCCAGCTCACCGGGACTATCGACCGGGGAGCTGTTTTTT. It encodes CASSPGLSTGELFF. The full variable domain, its missing parts supplied by reference TRBV18 and TRBJ2-2, is NAGVMQNPRHLVRRRGQEARLRCSPMKGHSHVYWYRQLPEEGLKFMVYLQKENIIDESGMPKERFSAEFPKEGPSILRIQQVVRGDSAAYFCASSPGLSTGELFFGEGSRLTVL.

The chain carries TRBV2 and TRBJ1-6; the D gene is possibly TRBD1 (5 bases). Trimming shortened V by 8 bases and J by 0 bases, and 14 bases separated the two germline ends. CDR3 length: 16 amino acids. Germline assignment: CDR1 SNHLY and CDR2 FYNNEI. CDR3 DNA sequence: TGTGCCAGCGTGAACAGGCCGAGCTCCTATAATTCACCCCTCCACTTT. Its translation is CASVNRPSSYNSPLHF.

The chain joins TRBV13 to TRBJ1-6; 8 nucleotides agree with TRBD1. This CDR3 is 17 amino acids long. The germline gives CDR1 PRHDT, CDR2 FYEKMQ (reference sequence). V shed 1 base, J shed 10 bases, and the junction held 12 bases outside the gene matches. Written as DNA, the CDR3 is TGTGCCAGCAGCTTAGTCTTTCAGGGGGCAGTTAGGTCACCCCTCCACTTT. It codes for CASSLVFQGAVRSPLHF.

V usage is TRBV6-5 and J usage is TRBJ1-6; D ambiguous. Germline V gives CDR1 MNHEY, CDR2 SVGAGI. The CDR3 is made up of 15 amino acids. V was clipped by 5 bases and J by 7 bases, with 15 bases between them. In DNA form, the CDR3 reads TGTGCCAGCAGTAGCGAGGGAGTGGGCAATTCACCCCTCCACTTT. Its translation: CASSSEGVGNSPLHF.

The chain combines TRBV5-5 with TRBJ2-7, with 8 bases lining up with TRBD1. Germline CDR1 SGHKS, CDR2 YYEKEE (reference sequence). The CDR3 has 14 residues. V shed 5 bases, J shed 7 bases, and the junction held 11 bases outside the gene matches. The CDR3: CASSYLDRGGEQYF. The CDR3 coding sequence is TGTGCCAGCAGTTATCTCGACAGGGGAGGTGAGCAGTACTTC.

The chain carries TRBV9 and TRBJ2-1; possibly TRBD2 for D (6 bases). The CDR3 loop spans 16 amino acids. V gave up 2 bases and J gave up 5 bases, with 17 bases separating them. Germline V gene lookup returns CDR1 SGDLS and CDR2 YYNGEE. The CDR3 region is CASSVQGPGVHNEQFF. CDR3 bases: TGTGCCAGCAGCGTTCAAGGACCGGGGGTGCACAATGAGCAGTTCTTC.

The gene calls are TRBV6-5 and TRBJ1-5; 7 nucleotides match TRBD1. The CDR3 loop spans 15 amino acids. The germline V gene encodes CDR1 MNHEY and CDR2 SVGAGI. V lost 5 bases and J lost 2; bases outside the gene matches: 6. The CDR3 loop is CASSLQGMGNQPQHF. CDR3 DNA sequence: TGTGCCAGCAGTCTACAGGGGATGGGCAATCAGCCCCAGCATTTT.

This sequence joins TRBV5-1 and TRBJ1-2, with 10 nucleotides matching TRBD1. The CDR3 is 15 amino acids. V shed 5 bases and J 6 bases; nucleotides not matched to a gene: 10. Germline V lookup: CDR1 SGHRS, CDR2 YFSETQ. CDR3 in amino acids: CASRLRGGTGDGYTF. The CDR3, as DNA: TGCGCCAGCAGACTTAGAGGGGGGACAGGGGATGGCTACACCTTC.

The chain's CDR3 is CASFPGQADTGELFF. The CDR3 region has the DNA TGTGCCAGCTTCCCTGGACAGGCGGACACCGGGGAGCTGTTTTTT. The rearrangement links TRBV7-2 to TRBJ2-2; TRBD1 matches 7 bases. Germline values: CDR1 SGHTA, CDR2 FQGNSA. J was trimmed by 3 bases and V by 8 bases; bases with no gene match: 9. CDR3 length equals 15 residues.

V gene TRBV5-6 combines with J gene TRBJ1-2, with TRBD1 matching 9 bases. Germline V gene lookup returns CDR1 SGHDT and CDR2 YYEEEE. The V segment lost 1 base and the J segment 2 bases; nucleotides outside the gene matches: 3. CDR3 length: 15 residues. CDR3 protein: CASSLPGQGNYGYTF. CDR3 nucleotides: TGTGCCAGCAGCTTGCCTGGACAGGGGAACTATGGCTACACCTTC.

The chain joins TRBV19 to TRBJ1-2; 7 bases are shared with TRBD1. This CDR3 is built from 13 residues. CDR1 is LNHDA and CDR2 is SQIVND in the germline V gene (reference sequence). After removal of 6 bases from V and 3 bases from J, the junction contained 4 bases not matched to a gene. CDR3 DNA sequence: TGTGCCAGTAGGCGGGACAGCTACTATGGCTACACCTTC. This codes for CASRRDSYYGYTF.

This rearrangement joins TRBV7-9 to TRBJ1-5; 8 bases match TRBD1. The CDR3 consists of 17 residues. V trimming: 1 base; J trimming: 3 bases; junction bases outside the gene matches: 8. Per the germline V gene, CDR1 is SEHNR and CDR2 is FQNEAQ (reference sequence). The CDR3 sequence is CASSLGTGTGINQPQHF. The CDR3 DNA follows: TGTGCCAGCAGCTTAGGAACCGGGACAGGCATCAATCAGCCCCAGCATTTT.